This TCR beta chain was sequenced for a study of long-term antiretroviral therapy in people with HIV. Study results and caveats: Blood sampling spanned 2004 to 2017, possibly under older ART regimens.

As for this clone: What it recognizes is unknown.

CDR3 length equals 15 residues. The V gene's germline CDR1 is SGHTA and CDR2 FQGNSA. V was trimmed by 4 bases and J by 0 bases, leaving 12 bases between them. The assay, immunoSEQ v3.0, was run at survey level. The table came from immunoSEQ multiplex PCR; TCRdb's copy has only in-frame clones and leaves some out. The repertoire has roughly 14,000 clones, approximately 73% of them found once; the top ten carry roughly 25%. This chain joins TRBV7-2 and TRBJ1-1; D uncertain. The origin of this receptor is a man aged 35-49 years with HIV. The sample consisted of unsorted PBMCs, taken 3.1 years after starting antiretroviral therapy. In DNA, the CDR3 is TGTGCCAGCAGCTCCTCGGTGCTAATGAACACTGAAGCTTTCTTT. Protein sequence: CASSSSVLMNTEAFF.